Listed below are T cell receptor beta chains from one sample, sequenced in a study of Tregs in tolerant kidney transplant recipients. Generated by immunoSEQ multiplex PCR, the TCRdb table keeps only in-frame clones and is missing some. The sample lists 110,000 or so clones, around nine tenths occurring once. The sequenced sample consisted of CD4+ T cells from blood. Receptors were obtained from a human donor in good health. CDR3s include the opening cysteine and the closing phenylalanine or tryptophan. Fields, in order: J gene, clone size, D gene, V gene, CDR3 protein, CDR3 DNA. D genes are given only for firm matches. Size tells how often a clone was seen (once, few, many) or the class of an expanded clone, and some rows leave it out.

J: TRBJ1-5
size: once
D: TRBD1
V: TRBV9
CDR3: CASSAGTGNQPQHF
DNA: TGTGCCAGCAGCGCCGGGACAGGAAATCAGCCCCAGCATTTT

J: TRBJ2-1
size: NA
D: NA
V: TRBV5-1
CDR3: CASSWTESSYNEQFF
DNA: TGCGCCAGCAGCTGGACAGAGAGCTCCTACAATGAGCAGTTCTTC

J: TRBJ1-1
size: once
D: TRBD1
V: TRBV4-1
CDR3: CASSQGQGRYTEAFF
DNA: TGCGCCAGCAGCCAAGGACAGGGGAGATACACTGAAGCTTTCTTT

J: TRBJ2-7
size: few
D: NA
V: TRBV11-2
CDR3: CASSLDPSSYEQYF
DNA: TGTGCCAGCAGCTTAGATCCCAGTTCCTACGAGCAGTACTTC

J: TRBJ1-5
size: few
D: TRBD1
V: TRBV6-1
CDR3: CASSSGQGSNQPQHF
DNA: TGTGCCAGCAGTTCGGGACAGGGGAGCAATCAGCCCCAGCATTTT

J: TRBJ2-1
size: NA
D: TRBD2
V: TRBV5-6
CDR3: CASSPWTSGGAFF
DNA: TGTGCCAGCAGCCCCTGGACTAGCGGGGGGGCATTCTTC

J: TRBJ2-2
size: NA
D: TRBD1
V: TRBV5-1
CDR3: CASSFGDRETGELFF
DNA: TGCGCCAGCAGCTTCGGGGACAGGGAAACCGGGGAGCTGTTTTTT

J: TRBJ2-3
size: NA
D: TRBD2
V: TRBV13
CDR3: CASSPSGGAADTQYF
DNA: TGTGCCAGCAGCCCCAGCGGGGGGGCTGCAGATACGCAGTATTTT

J: TRBJ2-6
size: NA
D: TRBD1
V: TRBV5-6
CDR3: CASSSGQGGSGANVLTF
DNA: TGTGCCAGCAGCTCGGGACAGGGGGGCTCTGGGGCCAACGTCCTGACTTTC

J: TRBJ1-3
size: NA
D: NA
V: TRBV11-3
CDR3: CASSSGTGNTIYF
DNA: TGTGCCAGCAGCTCCGGAACTGGAAACACCATATATTTT